The TCR beta chain under discussion was sequenced for a study of OX40 agonist ivuxolimab in advanced cancers. With regard to the full study: Ivuxolimab was an agonistic, fully human IgG2 monoclonal antibody directed against OX40 (CD134), a costimulatory receptor. The monotherapy dose-escalation portion (N of about 50 patients) of the phase I ivuxolimab trial is reported in the paper. Prior anti-PD-1, anti-PD-L1 or anti-CTLA-4 therapy was permitted, and approximately 40% of dose-escalation patients had received checkpoint inhibitors. In the dose-escalation cohort, 82.7% of patients were male, and the mean age was approximately 60 years, with a range of about 23 to 85. Partial responses were achieved by three dose-escalation patients, of whom one had hepatocellular carcinoma and two had cutaneous melanoma. Intravenous ivuxolimab was administered to patients every 2 weeks at six dose levels: 0.01, 0.1, 0.3, 1.5, 3 and 10 mg/kg. Of the approximately 54 patients in dose escalation, about 20 had hepatocellular carcinoma, roughly 15 had melanoma, 9 had renal cell carcinoma and 9 had head and neck cancer. The purpose of peripheral TCRbeta sequencing was to test whether ivuxolimab changed TCR sequence diversity and led to clonal T-cell expansion. Overall results and qualifications from the work: At doses of 0.1 to 3.0 mg/kg, clonal expansion of both CD4+ and CD8+ blood T cells was observed from baseline to week 6. Low levels of normalized T-cell clonal expansion were also seen in some patients who did not respond. The antigen specificity of the clonally expanded peripheral T cells was not determined. After ivuxolimab, CD8+ T cells had more expanded clones than CD4+ T cells on average. Partial responders in the 0.1-3.0 mg/kg groups had among the lowest normalized peripheral clonal expansion, especially among CD8+ T cells.

Genomic DNA was extracted from sorted cells for sequencing of the TCRbeta CDR3 region. The immunoSEQ Assay was used for sequencing of TCRbeta CDR3 regions. Not all clones reach the TCRdb copy of this immuneACCESS table, which keeps in-frame sequences only. Checked studies attribute under half of the gap to unresolved V genes and leave the rest unexplained. This sample gives roughly 90,000 clones in total; 75% to 90% of them show up just once. The ten biggest clones cover 0.2% to 0.25% of the sample. This clone came up a few times. This clone's antigen is unknown. Qualities for individual bases were not recorded, and no much larger clone is one base off. Patients with a history of autoimmune disease or receiving systemic immunosuppression were excluded from the trial. Peripheral blood for TCR sequencing was collected from all dose cohorts at baseline, on cycle 4 day 1, and on cycle 7 day 1. Samples were obtained from an open-label, multicenter, first-in-human phase I dose-escalation trial of ivuxolimab. The trial enrolled adults with locally advanced or metastatic head and neck squamous cell, hepatocellular, melanoma or renal cell carcinoma. Before TCR sequencing, CD4+ T cells and CD8+ T cells were sorted from peripheral blood as separate populations.

The CDR3 measures 13 amino acids from cysteine to phenylalanine. This entry keeps only the CDR3 DNA: 39 bases, framed from base 1. Reading the germline V gene gives CDR1 SQVTM and CDR2 ANQGSEA. V sheds 6 bases and J sheds 4 bases, leaving 15 bases between their ends. The receptor was derived from an adult with an advanced solid tumor such as melanoma, head and neck, liver or kidney cancer. The chain couples TRBV29-1 to TRBJ1-2; the D segment could be TRBD1, given 5 matching bases. The sample was CD4+ or CD8+ T cells sorted from blood, taken in a trial of the OX40 agonist ivuxolimab. The DNA sequence follows: TGCAGCGTGACACCGGGACGGAGCTATGGCTACACCTTC. It translates to CSVTPGRSYGYTF.